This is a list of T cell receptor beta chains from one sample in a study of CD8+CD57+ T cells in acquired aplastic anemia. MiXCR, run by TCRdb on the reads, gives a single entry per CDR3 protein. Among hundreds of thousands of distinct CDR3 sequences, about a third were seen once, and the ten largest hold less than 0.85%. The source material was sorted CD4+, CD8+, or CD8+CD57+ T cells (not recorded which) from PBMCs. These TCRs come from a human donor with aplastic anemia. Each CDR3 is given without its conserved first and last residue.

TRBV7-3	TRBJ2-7	ASSYSLATSYEQY
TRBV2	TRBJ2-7	ASSRTWSETSEQY
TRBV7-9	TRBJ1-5	ASSLARRGGNQPQH
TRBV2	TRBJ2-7	ASNYDGTGLYEQY
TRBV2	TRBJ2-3	ATLLAPHTDTQY
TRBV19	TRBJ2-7	ASSPETGELEEQY
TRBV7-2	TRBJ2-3	ASSSSGIAAADTQY
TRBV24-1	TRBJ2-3	ATSKSGGGDTQY
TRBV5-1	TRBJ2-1	ASRGSEGGKQWF
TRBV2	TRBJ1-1	ASSEFYKRVNTEAS
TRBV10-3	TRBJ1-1	ASSYGTVGIGTEAF
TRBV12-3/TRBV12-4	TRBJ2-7	ASSSSGSQYEQY
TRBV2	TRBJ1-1	ASRPNQWGRGTEAF
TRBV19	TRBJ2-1	ASSPFVRVYNEQF
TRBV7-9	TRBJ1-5	ASGADVSNQPQH
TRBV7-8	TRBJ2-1	ASSQSRGGVNEQF
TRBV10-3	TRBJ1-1	ASSETGWTEAF
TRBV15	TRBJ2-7	ATSRDYGTSGSYEQY
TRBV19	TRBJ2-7	ATLAGSTYEQY
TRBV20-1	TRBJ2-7	SAQRGQGSHEQY
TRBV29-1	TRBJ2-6	SVEERGTGPSSGANVLT
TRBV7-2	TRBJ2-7	ASSPGQGGEQY
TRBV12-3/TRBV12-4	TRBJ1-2	ASSPPIWHGYT
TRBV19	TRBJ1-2	ASNTDGGYYGYT
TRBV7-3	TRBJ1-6	ASSLGQRNSPLH
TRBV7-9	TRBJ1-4	ASTKAREGEKLF
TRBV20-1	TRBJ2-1	SARVSGLVSYDEQF
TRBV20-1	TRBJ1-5	SARVFRVGNQPQH
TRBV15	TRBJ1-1	AVGGQGTFTEAF
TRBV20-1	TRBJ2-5	SIPGGPGETQY
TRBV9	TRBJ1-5	ASSVGPGPHQPQH
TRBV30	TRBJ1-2	AWRDYGYT
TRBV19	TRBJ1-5	ASSIDLYGREAQPQH
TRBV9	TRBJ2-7	ASSLAGTSYGQY
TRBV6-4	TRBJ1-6	ASSDSTGNNNSPLH
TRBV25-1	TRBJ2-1	ASSLDGTGSWEQF